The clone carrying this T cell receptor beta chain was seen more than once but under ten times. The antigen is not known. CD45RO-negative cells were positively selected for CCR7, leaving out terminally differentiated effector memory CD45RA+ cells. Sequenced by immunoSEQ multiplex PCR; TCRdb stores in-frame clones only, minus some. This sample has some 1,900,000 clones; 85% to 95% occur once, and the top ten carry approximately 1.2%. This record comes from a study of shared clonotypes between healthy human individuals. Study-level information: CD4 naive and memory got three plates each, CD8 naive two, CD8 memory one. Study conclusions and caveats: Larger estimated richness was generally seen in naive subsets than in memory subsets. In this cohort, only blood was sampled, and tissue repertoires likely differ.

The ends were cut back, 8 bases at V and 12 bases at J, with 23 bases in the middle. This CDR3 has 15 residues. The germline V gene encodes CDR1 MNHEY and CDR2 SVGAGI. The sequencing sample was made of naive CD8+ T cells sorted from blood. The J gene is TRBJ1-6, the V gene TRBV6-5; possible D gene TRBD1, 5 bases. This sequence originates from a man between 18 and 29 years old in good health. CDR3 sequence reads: CASGKWDALEEPLHF. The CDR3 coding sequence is TGTGCCAGCGGCAAATGGGACGCCCTCGAAGAACCCCTCCACTTT.